Listed below are T cell receptor beta chains from one sample, sequenced in a study of T cells in Graves' hyperthyroidism and ophthalmopathy. Via MiXCR, TCRdb re-called the multiplex PCR reads, giving one row per CDR3 protein. In the table there are roughly 100,000 distinct CDR3 sequences, just over 50% of which are singletons. The sample comprised blood. The receptors here all came from a woman aged 40 to 49 with Graves' hyperthyroidism. Both conserved end residues are part of each CDR3. The D gene is left open where the match is weak. Part of the rows lack a size; the others show once, few, many or a class for expanded clones.

TRBV12-3/TRBV12-4,TRBJ2-5,.,TRBD1,CASSLAGTGEVETQYF,TGTGCCAGCAGTTTAGCGGGGACAGGGGAAGTTGAGACCCAGTACTTC
TRBV7-9,TRBJ1-5,many,.,CASSMVSGNLGQPQHF,TGTGCCAGCAGTATGGTCTCCGGGAACCTAGGTCAGCCCCAGCATTTT
TRBV5-8,TRBJ1-6,many,TRBD1,CASSLSGQGFRNSPLHF,TGTGCCAGCAGCTTGTCCGGACAGGGGTTTCGTAATTCACCCCTCCACTTT
TRBV7-2,TRBJ1-2,.,.,CASSFRGKETQYYGYTF,TGTGCCAGCAGCTTTCGAGGGAAAGAGACCCAGTACTATGGCTACACCTTC
TRBV29-1,TRBJ1-1,few,.,CSVAHFTEAFF,TGCAGCGTTGCACACTTCACTGAAGCTTTCTTT
TRBV20-1,TRBJ2-5,.,.,CSARHRVWGETQYF,TGCAGTGCTAGACACAGGGTGTGGGGAGAGACCCAGTACTTC
TRBV29-1,TRBJ1-1,.,.,CSVERGFEAFF,TGCAGCGTTGAGCGGGGGTTTGAAGCTTTCTTT
TRBV7-8,TRBJ1-2,many,TRBD1,CASSPTLQGREGYTF,TGTGCCAGCAGCCCGACCCTACAGGGGCGGGAGGGCTACACCTTC
TRBV29-1,TRBJ1-1,many,TRBD1,CRAVWTGGKITEAFF,TGCAGAGCCGTTTGGACAGGGGGCAAAATCACTGAAGCTTTCTTT
TRBV25-1,TRBJ2-6,.,.,CASSLFGANVLTF,TGTGCCAGCAGCTTGTTTGGGGCCAACGTCCTGACTTTC
TRBV2,TRBJ1-4,few,TRBD1,CASSPRDREEKLFF,TGTGCCAGCAGTCCCCGGGACAGGGAGGAAAAACTGTTTTTT
TRBV4-1,TRBJ1-2,.,TRBD1,CASSHVDRVYGYTF,TGCGCCAGCAGCCACGTAGACAGGGTCTATGGCTACACCTTC
TRBV11-2,TRBJ1-6,.,.,CASSFVGGRNSPLHF,TGTGCCAGCAGCTTTGTTGGAGGGCGGAATTCACCCCTCCACTTT
TRBV19,TRBJ1-6,.,TRBD1,CASSPTGDPPLHF,TGTGCCAGTAGCCCGACAGGGGATCCACCCCTCCACTTT
TRBV29-1,TRBJ2-5,.,TRBD2,CSVFGSPAGVRETQYF,TGCAGCGTTTTCGGCTCTCCAGCGGGAGTCAGGGAGACCCAGTACTTC
TRBV5-1,TRBJ1-1,.,.,CASSLDGQMNTEAFF,TGCGCCAGCAGCTTGGATGGACAGATGAACACTGAAGCTTTCTTT
TRBV20-1,TRBJ2-3,few,TRBD2,CSARAPGTIRDTQYF,TGCAGTGCTAGAGCCCCCGGGACTATTCGTGATACGCAGTATTTT
TRBV12-3/TRBV12-4,TRBJ2-5,.,.,CASSTAQPGVRQETQYF,TGTGCCAGCAGTACCGCCCAACCGGGAGTTAGACAAGAGACCCAGTACTTC
TRBV2,TRBJ2-3,many,TRBD2,CASSTGLAGLNTQYF,TGTGCCAGCAGTACGGGACTAGCGGGCCTTAATACGCAGTATTTT
TRBV7-9,TRBJ1-1,few,.,CASSWEGVAFF,TGTGCCAGCAGCTGGGAAGGGGTGGCTTTCTTT
TRBV5-1,TRBJ2-2,few,TRBD1,CASSGTDTGELFF,TGCGCCAGCAGCGGGACAGACACCGGGGAGCTGTTTTTT
TRBV14,TRBJ1-1,.,.,CASSQTPQQGLVAFF,TGTGCCAGCAGCCAGACACCGCAACAGGGATTGGTAGCTTTCTTT
TRBV7-3,TRBJ2-7,.,.,CPTGAGGRQYF,TGTCCGACGGGGGCAGGAGGAAGGCAGTACTTC
TRBV7-2,TRBJ1-2,.,TRBD1,CASSLASGGGNYGYTF,TGTGCCAGCAGCTTAGCCTCAGGGGGCGGGAACTATGGCTACACCTTC
TRBV5-1,TRBJ1-1,many,TRBD1,CASSLLQGMNTEAFF,TGCGCCAGCAGCTTACTACAGGGGATGAACACTGAAGCTTTCTTT
TRBV20-1,TRBJ2-7,.,.,CSARGLIEQYF,TGCAGTGCTAGAGGGCTGATCGAGCAGTACTTC
TRBV9,TRBJ1-4,.,.,CASSDRPTNEKLFF,TGTGCCAGCAGCGACAGACCAACTAATGAAAAACTGTTTTTT
TRBV20-1,TRBJ1-2,.,.,CSARERAWGQGYTF,TGCAGTGCTAGAGAAAGGGCTTGGGGGCAGGGTTACACCTTC
TRBV6-1,TRBJ2-6,.,TRBD1,CASRTGANTEAF,TGTGCCAGCAGGACAGGGGCTAACACTGAAGCTTTC
TRBV29-1,TRBJ1-2,many,.,CSADLGGYTF,TGCAGCGCCGACTTGGGTGGCTACACCTTC
TRBV7-3,TRBJ2-7,.,.,CASSLTRHGNEQYF,TGTGCCAGCAGCTTAACTAGACATGGGAACGAGCAGTACTTC
TRBV4-1,TRBJ2-5,.,.,CASKGVEAQYF,TGCGCCAGCAAGGGGGTTGAGGCCCAGTACTTC
TRBV7-3,TRBJ1-1,.,TRBD1,CASSETGGNTEAFF,TGTGCCAGCAGCGAGACAGGGGGCAACACTGAAGCTTTCTTT
TRBV7-2,TRBJ1-1,.,TRBD1,CASSSGTAVDEAFF,TGTGCCAGCAGCTCCGGGACAGCAGTCGATGAAGCTTTCTTT
TRBV27,TRBJ1-2,.,.,CASSFYEGGGKGYTF,TGTGCTAGCAGTTTTTATGAGGGGGGAGGTAAAGGCTACACCTTC
TRBV5-5,TRBJ2-7,many,.,CASSTTRGKAGEQYF,TGTGCCAGCAGTACCACGAGAGGGAAGGCGGGCGAGCAGTACTTC
TRBV7-9,TRBJ2-5,.,TRBD1,CASSLEGTGHEETQYF,TGTGCCAGCAGCTTGGAAGGGACAGGCCACGAAGAGACCCAGTACTTC
TRBV10-3,TRBJ2-5,many,.,CAISESETQYF,TGTGCCATCAGTGAGTCTGAGACCCAGTACTTC
TRBV25-1,TRBJ1-4,many,TRBD1,CASRQHRGKLFF,TGTGCCAGCAGACAACACAGGGGAAAACTGTTTTTT
TRBV19,TRBJ2-3,many,TRBD2,CASSRTSDTDTQYF,TGTGCCAGTAGTCGGACTAGCGACACAGATACGCAGTATTTT
TRBV10-3,TRBJ2-5,.,TRBD2,CAIGGTSGIEEETQYF,TGTGCCATCGGGGGGACTAGCGGGATCGAAGAAGAGACCCAGTACTTC
TRBV6-5,TRBJ1-2,many,.,CASSYGAGGYTF,TGTGCCAGCAGTTACGGGGCAGGCGGCTACACCTTC
TRBV12-3/TRBV12-4,TRBJ1-1,many,.,CASSTGGGSEAFF,TGTGCCAGCAGCACGGGAGGAGGGTCTGAAGCTTTCTTT
TRBV18,TRBJ1-1,many,.,CASSKANTEAFF,TGTGCCAGCTCAAAAGCAAACACTGAAGCTTTCTTT
TRBV5-1,TRBJ2-7,many,.,CASSSHVGPYEQYF,TGCGCCAGCAGCTCCCACGTTGGGCCCTACGAGCAGTACTTC
TRBV20-1,TRBJ1-2,.,TRBD1,CSARTGHGHTF,TGCAGTGCTAGGACAGGGCATGGCCACACCTTC
TRBV7-9,TRBJ2-5,.,TRBD2,CASSQGLAGVGETQYF,TGTGCCAGCAGCCAGGGACTAGCGGGAGTGGGTGAGACCCAGTACTTC
TRBV2,TRBJ2-2,many,.,CASSETGWNTGELFF,TGTGCCAGCAGTGAAACGGGATGGAACACCGGGGAGCTGTTTTTT
TRBV12-3/TRBV12-4,TRBJ2-5,many,.,CASSQELQETQYF,TGTGCCAGCAGCCAAGAGCTACAAGAGACCCAGTACTTC
TRBV15,TRBJ1-1,.,.,CATSRGQLGAFF,TGTGCCACCAGCAGAGGACAACTCGGAGCTTTCTTT
TRBV29-1,TRBJ2-7,.,.,CSVSGTHTYEQYF,TGCAGCGTGTCCGGGACACACACCTACGAGCAGTACTTC
TRBV5-1,TRBJ2-7,medium-sized,.,CASSRTTQNSYEQYF,TGCGCCAGCAGCCGGACAACGCAGAACTCCTACGAGCAGTACTTC
TRBV18,TRBJ2-3,.,TRBD2,CASSPGMAGDGTDTQYF,TGTGCCAGCTCACCAGGGATGGCGGGAGATGGCACAGATACGCAGTATTTT
TRBV15,TRBJ1-5,many,TRBD1,CATSRGGNRGYQPQHF,TGTGCCACCAGCAGAGGAGGGAACAGGGGGTATCAGCCCCAGCATTTT
TRBV7-3,TRBJ1-2,once,.,CASSDSAPYGYTF,TGTGCCAGCAGCGACAGTGCACCGTATGGCTACACCTTC
TRBV2,TRBJ2-3,.,.,CARLVTHNTNTQYF,TGTGCCAGGCTAGTGACTCATAACACAAATACGCAGTATTTT
TRBV5-1,TRBJ1-1,few,TRBD1,CASSLGQGSTEAFF,TGCGCCAGCAGCTTGGGACAGGGGAGCACTGAAGCTTTCTTT